These 3 T cell receptor beta chains were all obtained from the same sample, sequenced in a study of circulating and synovial CD4+ cells in juvenile arthritis. Measured with immunoSEQ multiplex PCR; TCRdb has only the in-frame clones, and not every one. The sample shows 15,000 to 20,000 clones, more than 75% of them seen only once. Sequenced input: CD4+ T cells from blood. The receptors were sampled from a human donor with juvenile idiopathic arthritis.

The chain recombines TRBV7-9 with TRBJ2-7; 8 bases are shared with TRBD2. This CDR3 comprises 15 residues. The junction had 3 bases not matched to a gene; V was cut back by 0 bases and J by 2 bases. CDR1 is SEHNR and CDR2 is FQNEAQ in the germline V gene (reference sequence). The CDR3 is CASSLASGGPYEQYF. CDR3 sequence (DNA): TGTGCCAGCAGCTTAGCCAGCGGGGGACCCTACGAGCAGTACTTC.

V usage is TRBV12-5 and J usage is TRBJ2-1; D is possibly TRBD2 (5 bases). Germline V lookup: CDR1 LGHNT, CDR2 FRNRAP. Trimming shortened V by 4 bases and J by 7 bases, and 20 bases separated the two germline ends. CDR3 length equals 16 residues. CDR3 coding DNA: TGTGCTAGTGGTTCCGTTACGGGGTCGAAGCGGAATGAGCAGTTCTTC. Its protein product is CASGSVTGSKRNEQFF.

The CDR3 spells CASSQEGLRKTQYF. In nucleotides, the CDR3 is TGTGCCAGCAGCCAAGAGGGACTAAGGAAGACCCAGTACTTC. The V call is TRBV14, the J call TRBJ2-5, with 7 bases fitting TRBD2. This CDR3 has 14 residues. J was trimmed by 6 bases and V by 0 bases; bases with no gene match: 4. Germline V lookup: CDR1 SGHDN, CDR2 FVKESK.